A selection of T cell receptor beta chains follows, all from one sample in a study of OX40 agonist ivuxolimab in advanced cancers. Libraries were prepared by immunoSEQ multiplex PCR; TCRdb keeps only in-frame clonotypes and omits some of them. The sample lists tens of thousands of clones; approximately 92% were seen once. The source material was CD4+ or CD8+ T cells sorted from blood, sampled in a trial of the OX40 agonist ivuxolimab. These TCRs come from an adult with an advanced solid tumor such as melanoma, head and neck, liver or kidney cancer. CDR3s include the opening cysteine and the closing phenylalanine or tryptophan. A D gene is named only where the DNA matches it firmly. Clone sizes are given selectively: once, few, many, or a class where the clone is expanded.

clone_size: .; d_call: .; cdr3_length: 16; j_call: TRBJ2-7; v_call: TRBV6-5; cdr3_aa: CASSYTTSSYSYEQYF; cdr3_nt: TGTGCCAGCAGTTACACCACTAGCTCATACTCCTACGAGCAGTACTTC
clone_size: .; d_call: TRBD1; cdr3_length: 21; j_call: TRBJ1-1; v_call: TRBV5-1; cdr3_aa: CASSQAPRDRGLPNMNTEAFF; cdr3_nt: TGCGCCAGCAGCCAAGCCCCCCGGGACAGGGGTCTACCTAATATGAACACTGAAGCTTTCTTT
clone_size: .; d_call: .; cdr3_length: 15; j_call: TRBJ2-3; v_call: TRBV28; cdr3_aa: CASSLLVRGPDTQYF; cdr3_nt: TGTGCCAGCAGTTTACTTGTGAGGGGACCGGATACGCAGTATTTT
clone_size: .; d_call: .; cdr3_length: 16; j_call: TRBJ2-3; v_call: TRBV15; cdr3_aa: CATSRGSGSSTDTQYF; cdr3_nt: TGTGCCACCAGCAGAGGGTCAGGTAGTAGCACAGATACGCAGTATTTT
clone_size: .; d_call: .; cdr3_length: 13; j_call: TRBJ1-1; v_call: TRBV12-5; cdr3_aa: CASGLAKNTEAFF; cdr3_nt: TGTGCTAGTGGTTTGGCTAAGAACACTGAAGCTTTCTTT
clone_size: .; d_call: .; cdr3_length: 10; j_call: TRBJ2-7; v_call: TRBV20-1; cdr3_aa: CSAGVGEQYF; cdr3_nt: TGCAGTGCTGGAGTCGGGGAGCAGTACTTC
clone_size: .; d_call: TRBD1; cdr3_length: 15; j_call: TRBJ2-2; v_call: TRBV12-5; cdr3_aa: CASGSWTGNTGELFF; cdr3_nt: TGTGCTAGTGGTTCCTGGACAGGGAACACCGGGGAGCTGTTTTTT
clone_size: .; d_call: .; cdr3_length: 14; j_call: TRBJ2-1; v_call: TRBV5-1; cdr3_aa: CASSLADVDNEQFF; cdr3_nt: TGCGCCAGCAGCTTGGCCGACGTGGACAATGAGCAGTTCTTC
clone_size: .; d_call: TRBD2; cdr3_length: 14; j_call: TRBJ2-7; v_call: TRBV7-9; cdr3_aa: CASSPPGLSYEQYF; cdr3_nt: TGTGCCAGCAGCCCCCCGGGACTATCTTACGAGCAGTACTTC
clone_size: once; d_call: .; cdr3_length: 14; j_call: TRBJ1-6; v_call: TRBV7-3; cdr3_aa: CASSFGQRGSPLHF; cdr3_nt: TGTGCCAGCAGCTTTGGACAGAGAGGTTCACCCCTCCACTTT
clone_size: .; d_call: .; cdr3_length: 15; j_call: TRBJ2-5; v_call: TRBV19; cdr3_aa: CASAKGARDQETQYF; cdr3_nt: TGTGCCAGTGCAAAGGGGGCGCGGGATCAAGAGACCCAGTACTTC
clone_size: once; d_call: .; cdr3_length: 15; j_call: TRBJ2-5; v_call: TRBV7-9; cdr3_aa: CASSLASPRGETQYF; cdr3_nt: TGTGCCAGCAGCTTAGCCAGCCCCAGGGGAGAGACCCAGTACTTC
clone_size: .; d_call: .; cdr3_length: 15; j_call: TRBJ2-1; v_call: TRBV7-8; cdr3_aa: CASSFRGNSYNEQFF; cdr3_nt: TGTGCCAGCAGCTTTCGAGGGAACTCCTACAATGAGCAGTTCTTC
clone_size: once; d_call: .; cdr3_length: 15; j_call: TRBJ2-5; v_call: TRBV4-2; cdr3_aa: CASSRGTSYQETQYF; cdr3_nt: TGTGCCAGCAGCCGGGGGACTTCGTACCAAGAGACCCAGTACTTC
clone_size: .; d_call: TRBD2; cdr3_length: 15; j_call: TRBJ2-2; v_call: TRBV5-1; cdr3_aa: CASSLSSGSSGELFF; cdr3_nt: TGCGCCAGCAGCTTGAGTAGCGGGAGTTCCGGGGAGCTGTTTTTT
clone_size: .; d_call: .; cdr3_length: 14; j_call: TRBJ1-2; v_call: TRBV5-6; cdr3_aa: CASSLSAIIYGYTF; cdr3_nt: TGTGCCAGCAGCTTGTCGGCGATTATCTATGGCTACACCTTC
clone_size: .; d_call: .; cdr3_length: 15; j_call: TRBJ1-5; v_call: TRBV6-1; cdr3_aa: CASSEVPGRNQPQHF; cdr3_nt: TGTGCCAGCAGTGAAGTACCGGGGCGCAATCAGCCCCAGCATTTT
clone_size: .; d_call: .; cdr3_length: 12; j_call: TRBJ2-7; v_call: TRBV10-3; cdr3_aa: CAISGETYEQYF; cdr3_nt: TGTGCCATCAGTGGAGAGACCTACGAGCAGTACTTC
clone_size: .; d_call: .; cdr3_length: 13; j_call: TRBJ1-4; v_call: TRBV30; cdr3_aa: CAWTRGAGEKLFF; cdr3_nt: TGTGCCTGGACCCGGGGGGCGGGGGAAAAACTGTTTTTT
clone_size: .; d_call: .; cdr3_length: 11; j_call: TRBJ2-3; v_call: TRBV28; cdr3_aa: CASRLTDTQYF; cdr3_nt: TGTGCCAGCAGACTCACAGATACGCAGTATTTT
clone_size: .; d_call: .; cdr3_length: 14; j_call: TRBJ1-1; v_call: TRBV6-1; cdr3_aa: CASSEEIGVTEAFF; cdr3_nt: TGTGCCAGCAGTGAGGAGATAGGGGTTACTGAAGCTTTCTTT
clone_size: .; d_call: .; cdr3_length: 15; j_call: TRBJ2-7; v_call: TRBV7-6; cdr3_aa: CASSLNPGVNYEQYF; cdr3_nt: TGTGCCAGCAGCTTAAATCCGGGAGTTAACTACGAGCAGTACTTC
clone_size: .; d_call: .; cdr3_length: 10; j_call: TRBJ2-3; v_call: TRBV27; cdr3_aa: CASSFDAQYF; cdr3_nt: TGTGCCAGCAGTTTCGATGCGCAGTATTTT
clone_size: .; d_call: .; cdr3_length: 15; j_call: TRBJ2-3; v_call: TRBV2; cdr3_aa: CATRPRRAGTDTQYF; cdr3_nt: TGTGCCACCAGACCGCGAAGGGCCGGCACAGATACGCAGTATTTT
clone_size: .; d_call: .; cdr3_length: 15; j_call: TRBJ2-5; v_call: TRBV7-2; cdr3_aa: CASIHRGGSQETQYF; cdr3_nt: TGTGCCAGCATCCACCGAGGGGGGAGTCAAGAGACCCAGTACTTC
clone_size: .; d_call: .; cdr3_length: 14; j_call: TRBJ2-5; v_call: TRBV5-1; cdr3_aa: CASSPGFGEETQYF; cdr3_nt: TGCGCCAGCAGCCCCGGTTTCGGAGAAGAGACCCAGTACTTC
clone_size: .; d_call: TRBD2; cdr3_length: 16; j_call: TRBJ2-1; v_call: TRBV7-2; cdr3_aa: CASRFKAGGPRNEQFF; cdr3_nt: TGTGCCAGCAGGTTCAAAGCGGGAGGGCCCCGCAATGAGCAGTTCTTC
clone_size: .; d_call: TRBD1; cdr3_length: 16; j_call: TRBJ1-6; v_call: TRBV7-2; cdr3_aa: CASSLAWTGGYSPLHF; cdr3_nt: TGTGCCAGCAGCTTAGCATGGACAGGGGGATATTCACCCCTCCACTTT
clone_size: .; d_call: .; cdr3_length: 14; j_call: TRBJ1-4; v_call: TRBV7-9; cdr3_aa: CASSLLADNEKLFF; cdr3_nt: TGTGCCAGCAGCTTGCTGGCAGATAATGAAAAACTGTTTTTT
clone_size: .; d_call: TRBD1; cdr3_length: 13; j_call: TRBJ1-4; v_call: TRBV19; cdr3_aa: CASSLDRGEKLFF; cdr3_nt: TGTGCCAGTAGTCTGGACAGGGGGGAAAAACTGTTTTTT
clone_size: .; d_call: TRBD1; cdr3_length: 16; j_call: TRBJ2-7; v_call: TRBV19; cdr3_aa: CASSKVVTGGSYEQYF; cdr3_nt: TGTGCCAGTAGTAAAGTTGTGACAGGGGGCTCCTACGAGCAGTACTTC
clone_size: .; d_call: .; cdr3_length: 13; j_call: TRBJ2-7; v_call: TRBV19; cdr3_aa: CASSMGTPYEQYF; cdr3_nt: TGTGCCAGTAGTATGGGCACCCCCTACGAGCAGTACTTC
clone_size: .; d_call: TRBD2; cdr3_length: 15; j_call: TRBJ2-7; v_call: TRBV11-2; cdr3_aa: CASSPLGLAAYEQYF; cdr3_nt: TGTGCCAGCAGCCCCCTCGGGCTAGCGGCCTACGAGCAGTACTTC
clone_size: .; d_call: .; cdr3_length: 14; j_call: TRBJ1-1; v_call: TRBV19; cdr3_aa: CASSGGRPNTEAFF; cdr3_nt: TGTGCCAGTAGTGGAGGGCGCCCGAACACTGAAGCTTTCTTT
clone_size: few; d_call: .; cdr3_length: 13; j_call: TRBJ1-1; v_call: TRBV18; cdr3_aa: CASSPGGNTEAFF; cdr3_nt: TGTGCCAGCTCACCGGGCGGGAACACTGAAGCTTTCTTT
clone_size: .; d_call: .; cdr3_length: 13; j_call: TRBJ2-1; v_call: TRBV5-1; cdr3_aa: CASRLDRNNEQFF; cdr3_nt: TGCGCCAGCAGACTCGACAGAAACAATGAGCAGTTCTTC
clone_size: .; d_call: .; cdr3_length: 13; j_call: TRBJ2-2; v_call: TRBV11-3; cdr3_aa: CASSLGSTGELFF; cdr3_nt: TGTGCCAGCAGCTTAGGGAGCACCGGGGAGCTGTTTTTT
clone_size: .; d_call: .; cdr3_length: 16; j_call: TRBJ2-3; v_call: TRBV9; cdr3_aa: CASSVQPGASTDTQYF; cdr3_nt: TGTGCCAGCAGCGTACAACCGGGGGCTAGCACAGATACGCAGTATTTT
clone_size: .; d_call: .; cdr3_length: 13; j_call: TRBJ1-1; v_call: TRBV19; cdr3_aa: CASSIAGPTEAFF; cdr3_nt: TGTGCCAGTAGTATAGCCGGACCCACTGAAGCTTTCTTT
clone_size: .; d_call: .; cdr3_length: 12; j_call: TRBJ1-5; v_call: TRBV29-1; cdr3_aa: CAVRGPQSAPAF; cdr3_nt: TGCGCGGTGCGGGGACCCCAATCAGCCCCAGCATTT
clone_size: .; d_call: .; cdr3_length: 15; j_call: TRBJ2-2; v_call: TRBV2; cdr3_aa: CASIRSGANTGELFF; cdr3_nt: TGTGCCAGCATTAGATCAGGGGCGAACACCGGGGAGCTGTTTTTT
clone_size: .; d_call: TRBD2; cdr3_length: 14; j_call: TRBJ2-5; v_call: TRBV30; cdr3_aa: CAWSPGLGAETQYF; cdr3_nt: TGTGCCTGGAGTCCGGGACTAGGGGCAGAGACCCAGTACTTC
clone_size: once; d_call: .; cdr3_length: 15; j_call: TRBJ2-7; v_call: TRBV7-2; cdr3_aa: CASSSREKDLYEQYF; cdr3_nt: TGTGCCAGCAGTTCCCGGGAAAAGGACCTCTACGAGCAGTACTTC
clone_size: .; d_call: .; cdr3_length: 14; j_call: TRBJ1-4; v_call: TRBV12-1; cdr3_aa: CASSQGPINEKLFF; cdr3_nt: TGTGCCAGCAGCCAGGGACCGATTAATGAAAAACTGTTTTTT
clone_size: once; d_call: .; cdr3_length: 14; j_call: TRBJ2-6; v_call: TRBV6-1; cdr3_aa: CASKEGGGANVLTF; cdr3_nt: TGTGCCAGCAAGGAAGGTGGTGGGGCCAACGTCCTGACTTTC
clone_size: few; d_call: .; cdr3_length: 12; j_call: TRBJ1-3; v_call: TRBV19; cdr3_aa: CASSSLGNTIYF; cdr3_nt: TGTGCCAGTAGTAGCCTGGGAAACACCATATATTTT
clone_size: .; d_call: .; cdr3_length: 15; j_call: TRBJ2-5; v_call: TRBV6-6; cdr3_aa: CASSYVRGEQETQYF; cdr3_nt: TGTGCCAGCAGTTACGTCAGGGGGGAACAAGAGACCCAGTACTTC
clone_size: once; d_call: .; cdr3_length: 15; j_call: TRBJ2-3; v_call: TRBV7-9; cdr3_aa: CASSLNSGYADTQYF; cdr3_nt: TGTGCCAGCAGCTTAAACTCGGGATACGCAGATACGCAGTATTTT